The next 24 T cell receptor beta chains were all read from a single sample in a study of T cell changes during pregnancy in multiple sclerosis. TCRdb's copy holds only in-frame clones and misses some; the assay was immunoSEQ multiplex PCR. The sample consists of approximately 63,000 clones, roughly 92% of them appearing once. The input for sequencing was CD8+ T cells from peripheral blood mononuclear cells, taken in the third trimester of pregnancy. These receptors were obtained from a female donor with multiple sclerosis, enrolled in a pregnancy study.

The gene calls are TRBV27 and TRBJ2-3; D unclear. Germline V gives CDR1 MNHEY, CDR2 SMNVEV (reference sequence). The CDR3 contains 14 residues. Trimming left V 5 bases short and J 6 bases short, with 15 bases between. The CDR3 coding sequence is TGTGCCAGCAGTCTTCAGGCCCCCGAGGATACGCAGTATTTT. It specifies CASSLQAPEDTQYF.

The chain carries TRBV19 and TRBJ1-1, with 8 bases that match TRBD1. This CDR3 is 15 amino acids long. Germline assignment: CDR1 LNHDA and CDR2 SQIVND (reference sequence). V shed 7 bases and J 4 bases; nucleotides not matched to a gene: 11. In nucleotides, the CDR3 is TGTGCCAGTACCGCCGATGTTACAGGGGGCACTGAAGCTTTCTTT. Its translation is CASTADVTGGTEAFF.

The chain has TRBV7-6 and TRBJ2-7; 7 bases line up with TRBD2. V trimming: 5 bases; J trimming: 3 bases; junction bases outside the gene matches: 7. Germline lookup yields CDR1 SGHVS and CDR2 FNYEAQ. This CDR3 spans 14 amino acids. The CDR3 loop reads CASSLGLADYEQYF. The CDR3 DNA reads TGTGCCAGCAGCCTAGGGCTAGCGGACTACGAGCAGTACTTC.

The chain is built from TRBV7-9 and TRBJ1-2, with D possibly TRBD1 on 6 matching bases. V lost 9 bases and J 2 bases, leaving 13 bases between the germline ends. The V gene's germline CDR1 is SEHNR and CDR2 FQNEAQ (reference sequence). This CDR3 has 13 residues. CDR3 loop: CASLGAANYGYTF. DNA of the CDR3: TGTGCCAGTTTGGGGGCAGCAAACTATGGCTACACCTTC.

The chain couples TRBV19 to TRBJ2-2; 10 bases agree with TRBD1. Trimming took 6 bases from V and 6 from J; bases not matched to a gene: 4. The CDR3 is 14 amino acids. The germline gives CDR1 LNHDA, CDR2 SQIVND (reference sequence). The CDR3 coding sequence is TGTGCCAGTAGAGACAGGGGGCAGCCCGGGGAGCTGTTTTTT. Its protein is CASRDRGQPGELFF.

V is TRBV9 and J is TRBJ2-7; the D is unclear. This CDR3 comprises 14 residues. V lost 0 bases to trimming and J lost 2 bases, with 9 bases between them. Germline V lookup: CDR1 SGDLS, CDR2 YYNGEE. The CDR3 is CASSVGSTPYEQYF. Written as DNA, the CDR3 is TGTGCCAGCAGCGTAGGGTCAACTCCCTACGAGCAGTACTTC.

The V call is TRBV30, the J call TRBJ1-3, with D uncertain. The germline V and J ends were trimmed by 1 base and 4 bases, with 8 bases remaining between them. This CDR3 comprises 13 residues. Germline CDR1 GTSNPN, CDR2 SVGIG (reference sequence). This CDR3 reads CAWSERMGNTIYF. The DNA for the CDR3 is TGTGCCTGGAGTGAGCGTATGGGAAACACCATATATTTT. Variable domain in full (rest from reference TRBV30 and TRBJ1-3): SQTIHQWPATLVQPVGSPLSLECTVEGTSNPNLYWYRQAAGRGLQLLFYSVGIGQISSEVPQNLSASRPQDRQFILSSKKLLLSDSGFYLCAWSERMGNTIYFGEGSWLTVV.

V gene TRBV19 combines with J gene TRBJ2-2; D unresolved. V was pared by 6 bases and J by 4 bases, with 6 bases between. The CDR3 length is 12 residues. Germline loops: CDR1 LNHDA, CDR2 SQIVND (reference sequence). CDR3 region: CASRSVTGELFF. The CDR3 bases are TGTGCCAGTAGGAGCGTCACCGGGGAGCTGTTTTTT.

This clone came up a few times. The V and J genes are TRBV5-5 and TRBJ1-5; 8 bases are shared with TRBD1. V trimming: 3 bases; J trimming: 0 bases; junction bases outside the gene matches: 2. Germline CDR1 SGHKS, CDR2 YYEKEE (reference sequence). The CDR3 loop spans 15 amino acids. The CDR3, as DNA: TGTGCCAGCAGCTCACAGGGGGGTAGCAATCAGCCCCAGCATTTT. Its translation is CASSSQGGSNQPQHF. The whole variable domain, remainder taken from reference TRBV5-5 and TRBJ1-5, is DAGVTQSPTHLIKTRGQQVTLRCSPISGHKSVSWYQQVLGQGPQFIFQYYEKEERGRGNFPDRFSARQFPNYSSELNVNALLLGDSALYLCASSSQGGSNQPQHFGDGTRLSIL.

The chain carries TRBV4-1 and TRBJ1-2; a possible D gene is TRBD1 (5 bases). CDR3 length: 15 amino acids. From germline, CDR1 is MGHRA and CDR2 YSYEKL. The V and J ends lost 1 base and 0 bases respectively, with 9 bases between them. CDR3 protein: CASSQVNRPNYGYTF. The CDR3 DNA reads as TGCGCCAGCAGCCAAGTTAACAGGCCTAACTATGGCTACACCTTC.

The rearrangement uses TRBV27 and TRBJ2-7, with D possibly TRBD2 on 5 matching bases. The CDR3 consists of 13 residues. Germline assignment: CDR1 MNHEY and CDR2 SMNVEV (reference sequence). V gave up 6 bases and J gave up 4 bases, with 13 bases separating them. The CDR3 loop is CASSSLVSYEQYF. The DNA for the CDR3 is TGTGCCAGCAGCTCACTAGTTTCGTACGAGCAGTACTTC.

This clone appeared a single time. The chain couples TRBV6-6 to TRBJ2-7; TRBD2 matches 7 bases. The V gene's germline CDR1 is MNHNY and CDR2 SVGAGI (reference sequence). The CDR3 consists of 16 residues. J lost 6 bases, V lost 2 bases, and 13 bases had no gene match. CDR3 sequence reads: CASSYAGESPLSEQYF. In DNA, the CDR3 is TGTGCCAGCAGTTACGCGGGGGAGTCTCCCTTAAGCGAGCAGTACTTC.

J is TRBJ2-5 and V is TRBV14, with D uncertain. This CDR3 has 12 amino acids. Between the trimmed V and J ends, which lost 5 bases and 3 bases, there was a span of 7 bases. The germline V gene encodes CDR1 SGHDN and CDR2 FVKESK. The CDR3 here is CASSDRKETQYF. CDR3 DNA: TGTGCCAGCAGCGATAGAAAAGAGACCCAGTACTTC.

CDR3 nucleotides: TGTGCCAGCAGCCGCCTACCGGGACAGGGGGCTTACGAGCAGTACTTC. Residues: CASSRLPGQGAYEQYF. The rearrangement uses TRBV5-6 and TRBJ2-7, with 12 nucleotides matching TRBD1. Germline CDR1 SGHDT, CDR2 YYEEEE. The junction had 9 bases not matched to a gene; V was cut back by 4 bases and J by 4 bases. The length of the CDR3 is 16 residues.

This chain links TRBV4-1 with TRBJ2-7; 14 nucleotides match TRBD2. From germline, CDR1 is MGHRA and CDR2 YSYEKL. The V segment lost 3 bases and the J segment 1 base; nucleotides outside the gene matches: 11. The CDR3 consists of 19 residues. The CDR3 nucleotides are TGCGCCAGCAGCCATTTTCAAGGACTAGCGGGAGGTGTATCCTACGAGCAGTACTTC. Its protein is CASSHFQGLAGGVSYEQYF.

The V gene is TRBV7-9, the J gene TRBJ2-7, with 10 positions matching TRBD2. V shed 1 base and J 1 base; nucleotides not matched to a gene: 7. Germline lookup yields CDR1 SEHNR and CDR2 FQNEAQ (reference sequence). This CDR3 region has 17 residues. CDR3 region: CASSLDGRTSGSYEQYF. The CDR3 coding sequence is TGTGCCAGCAGCTTAGACGGCAGGACTAGCGGATCCTACGAGCAGTACTTC.

The chain couples TRBV27 to TRBJ2-1; TRBD1 is a possible D gene (6 bases). Germline assignment: CDR1 MNHEY and CDR2 SMNVEV (reference sequence). The germline V and J ends were trimmed by 3 bases and 5 bases, with 17 bases remaining between them. The CDR3 has 16 residues. This CDR3 reads CASSFLAGAENNEQFF. The CDR3 DNA is TGTGCCAGCAGTTTCCTTGCAGGGGCGGAGAACAATGAGCAGTTCTTC.

The genes are TRBV6-6 and TRBJ1-2, with TRBD1 matching over 7 bases. CDR1 and CDR2 (germline): MNHNY, SVGAGI (reference sequence). V shed 8 bases and J 2 bases; nucleotides not matched to a gene: 8. This CDR3 has 14 residues. The CDR3: CASSSGGSNYGYTF. The CDR3, as DNA: TGTGCCAGCTCTTCAGGGGGATCCAACTATGGCTACACCTTC.

V usage is TRBV25-1 and J usage is TRBJ1-2; 7 bases map to TRBD1. Germline values: CDR1 MGHDK, CDR2 SYGVNS. The CDR3 totals 15 residues. Trimming removed 6 bases from V and 2 bases from J; junction bases left unmatched: 9. Here the CDR3 reads CASSPGTAGNYGYTF. In DNA, the CDR3 is TGTGCCAGCAGCCCAGGGACAGCCGGCAACTATGGCTACACCTTC.

The CDR3 here is CASSLGLSSYEQYF. DNA of the CDR3: TGTGCCAGCAGCTTGGGCCTTAGCTCCTACGAGCAGTACTTC. This rearrangement joins TRBV5-4 to TRBJ2-7; unclear D gene. V gave up 0 bases and J gave up 0 bases, with 7 bases separating them. Per germline, CDR1 SGHNT and CDR2 YYREEE (reference sequence). This CDR3 is built from 14 residues.

J is TRBJ1-2 and V is TRBV10-3; 8 bases match TRBD1. The V and J ends lost 0 bases and 4 bases, in that order; junction bases with no gene match: 7. Germline CDR1 reads ENHRY; CDR2 reads SYGVKD. This CDR3 comprises 16 residues. DNA of the CDR3: TGTGCCATCAGTGAGTCGGTCGACAGGGGCATCTATGGCTACACCTTC. Its protein is CAISESVDRGIYGYTF.

This clone was found once. This CDR3 is also generated by other DNA sequences in the sample. The rearrangement joins TRBV7-9 to TRBJ1-2, with D possibly TRBD1 on 6 matching bases. Per germline, CDR1 SEHNR and CDR2 FQNEAQ (reference sequence). The CDR3 covers 14 residues. Trimming left V 4 bases short and J 4 bases short, with 13 bases between. The CDR3 reads CASSSHGTTYGYTF. The CDR3 DNA is TGTGCCAGCAGCTCTCACGGGACAACCTATGGCTACACCTTC.

V and J are TRBV14 and TRBJ2-7; 10 positions agree with TRBD2. Germline loops: CDR1 SGHDN, CDR2 FVKESK. The V gene end was trimmed by 4 bases and the J gene end by 3 bases; junction bases not matched to a gene: 6. There are 15 residues in the CDR3. CDR3 nucleotide sequence: TGTGCCAGCAGCCTTAGGACTAGCGGAAACTACGAGCAGTACTTC. It translates to CASSLRTSGNYEQYF.

This chain joins TRBV4-1 and TRBJ2-5, with D possibly TRBD1 on 6 matching bases. The end of the DNA fits TRBJ2-7 better, so the J call may be wrong. This CDR3 has 13 amino acids. Germline loops: CDR1 MGHRA, CDR2 YSYEKL. The CDR3 DNA follows: TGCGCCAGCAGTACAGGGATTACGTACGAGCAGTACTTC. Encoded protein: CASSTGITYEQYF.